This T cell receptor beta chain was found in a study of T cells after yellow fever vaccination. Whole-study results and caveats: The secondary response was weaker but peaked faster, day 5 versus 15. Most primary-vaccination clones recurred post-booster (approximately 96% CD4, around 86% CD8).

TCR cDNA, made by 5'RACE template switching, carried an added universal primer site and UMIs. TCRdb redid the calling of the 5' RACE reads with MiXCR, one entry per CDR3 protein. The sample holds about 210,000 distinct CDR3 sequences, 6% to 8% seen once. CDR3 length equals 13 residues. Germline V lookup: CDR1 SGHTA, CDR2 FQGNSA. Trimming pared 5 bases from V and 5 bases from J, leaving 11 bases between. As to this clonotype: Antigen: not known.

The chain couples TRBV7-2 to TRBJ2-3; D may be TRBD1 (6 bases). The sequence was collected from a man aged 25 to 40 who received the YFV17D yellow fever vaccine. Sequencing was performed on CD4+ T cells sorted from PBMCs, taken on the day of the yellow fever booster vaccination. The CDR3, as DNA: TGTGCCAGCAGCCCCCCAGGGGTAGATACGCAGTATTTT. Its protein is CASSPPGVDTQYF.